This TCR beta chain was found in a study of T cell repertoires in cytomegalovirus infection. Overall study context: Public TCR beta signature analysis indicated the presence of both CMV infection and matching HLA type.

A single record per CDR3 protein comes from TCRdb applying MiXCR to the reads. The sample shows over 300,000 distinct CDR3 sequences, 9% to 9.5% of them seen only once. Study observations and caveats: Totalled public TCR beta family frequency picked out people who carried CMV plus the relevant HLA. HLA-C-restricted CMV-specific TCR beta clonotypes prevailed in the ex vivo response.

The V and J ends lost 1 base and 5 bases respectively, with 11 bases between them. This CDR3 has 13 residues. The germline gives CDR1 DFQATT, CDR2 SNEGSKA (reference sequence). As to this clonotype: The antigen is unknown.

This receptor was identified in a human donor in good health (CMV status not recorded). Some clones in this sample may be carry-over from other donors' samples. The chain joins TRBV20-1 to TRBJ2-5; TRBD2 is a possible D gene (5 bases). Specimen: PBMCs. The CDR3 nucleotides are TGCAGTGCTAGAGTAGGCGGGCGGGAGACCCAGTACTTC. The encoded protein is CSARVGGRETQYF.